A selection of T cell receptor beta chains follows, all from one sample in a study of CD8+ T cells in alopecia areata. Assay used: immunoSEQ multiplex PCR; TCRdb lists only in-frame clones, some missing. The sample shows 140,000 to 150,000 clones, roughly 50% of them seen only once. The specimen comprised CD4+ T cells sorted from blood, sampled at week 0. The receptors here all came from a human donor with alopecia areata. CDR3s include the opening cysteine and the closing phenylalanine or tryptophan. A D gene is named only where the DNA matches it firmly. For some rows the clone size is stated as once, few or many, or as a class when expanded; others skip it.

v_gene,abundance,d_gene,j_gene,len,CDR3aa,CDR3nt
TRBV7-9,NA,NA,TRBJ2-7,14,CASSRQGSSYEQYF,TGTGCCAGCAGCCGCCAAGGGAGCTCCTACGAGCAGTACTTC
TRBV19,NA,NA,TRBJ2-2,14,CASNELGASGELFF,TGTGCCAGTAATGAGCTAGGCGCATCCGGGGAGCTGTTTTTT
TRBV19,few,NA,TRBJ1-4,14,CASTHGSFNEKLFF,TGTGCCAGTACTCATGGGAGCTTTAATGAAAAACTGTTTTTT
TRBV15,NA,NA,TRBJ2-6,15,CATSRDLAGANVLTF,TGTGCCACCAGCAGAGATCTGGCTGGGGCCAACGTCCTGACTTTC
TRBV5-4,NA,NA,TRBJ1-2,13,CASSLVQGSGYTF,TGTGCCAGCAGCTTGGTACAGGGAAGTGGCTACACCTTC
TRBV30,NA,NA,TRBJ2-2,12,CAWGRVAGELFF,TGTGCCTGGGGCAGGGTGGCCGGGGAGCTGTTTTTT
TRBV7-9,NA,NA,TRBJ2-1,14,CASSPTLGYNEQFF,TGTGCCAGCAGCCCCACCTTGGGATACAATGAGCAGTTCTTC
TRBV29-1,NA,NA,TRBJ2-7,15,CSVGSGSVTSYEQYF,TGCAGCGTTGGGAGTGGGTCTGTCACCTCCTACGAGCAGTACTTC
TRBV4-1,NA,NA,TRBJ1-2,15,CASRSPGRGNYGYTF,TGCGCCAGCAGGAGTCCGGGACGGGGTAATTATGGCTACACCTTC
TRBV19,NA,TRBD1,TRBJ1-2,14,CASTPTGGDYGYTF,TGTGCCAGTACCCCGACAGGGGGCGACTATGGCTACACCTTC
TRBV15,NA,TRBD2,TRBJ2-1,16,CATSRDRPSGYNEQFF,TGTGCCACCAGCAGAGATCGGCCTAGCGGATACAATGAGCAGTTCTTC
TRBV9,few,NA,TRBJ1-2,14,CASSADSGLGGYTF,TGTGCCAGCAGCGCCGATTCAGGGTTGGGAGGCTACACCTTC
TRBV27,few,NA,TRBJ2-7,16,CASTPAFEGRTYEQYF,TGTGCCAGCACCCCGGCTTTTGAAGGCCGTACCTACGAGCAGTACTTC
TRBV21-1,NA,NA,TRBJ2-5,19,CASSKEEPGPRGGPETQYF,TGTGCCAGCAGCAAAGAAGAACCGGGACCCAGGGGGGGCCCGGAGACCCAGTACTTC
TRBV30,once,TRBD1,TRBJ1-4,17,CAWTPRGPGQGSEKLFF,TGTGCCTGGACCCCTAGGGGGCCGGGACAGGGAAGTGAAAAACTGTTTTTT
TRBV29-1,few,NA,TRBJ1-5,13,CSVADTPNQPQHF,TGCAGCGTTGCTGACACACCAAATCAGCCCCAGCATTTT
TRBV11-2,few,NA,TRBJ1-1,13,CASSLDGTLEAFF,TGTGCCAGCAGCTTAGATGGGACGCTCGAAGCTTTCTTT
TRBV6-5,NA,NA,TRBJ1-4,15,CASSYSGRVGEKLFF,TGTGCCAGCAGTTACTCAGGGAGGGTTGGGGAAAAACTGTTTTTT
TRBV30,NA,NA,TRBJ1-6,16,CAWSRDARTIISPLHF,TGTGCCTGGAGTCGCGACGCACGAACGATTATATCACCCCTCCACTTT
TRBV14,NA,TRBD2,TRBJ2-3,16,CASSQGPLAVTDTQYF,TGTGCCAGCAGCCAAGGACCACTAGCGGTCACAGATACGCAGTATTTT
TRBV29-1,NA,NA,TRBJ1-2,12,CSVEEGMDGYTF,TGCAGCGTTGAGGAGGGGATGGATGGCTACACCTTC
TRBV7-2,NA,TRBD1,TRBJ1-6,15,CASSPRTGGSSPLHF,TGTGCCAGCAGCCCTAGGACAGGGGGAAGTTCACCCCTCCACTTT
TRBV18,NA,NA,TRBJ2-1,13,CASSPQEYNEQFF,TGTGCCAGCTCACCACAGGAGTACAATGAGCAGTTCTTC
TRBV25-1,NA,TRBD1,TRBJ1-1,15,CASSDWTGGNTEAFF,TGTGCCAGCAGTGATTGGACAGGAGGAAATACTGAAGCTTTCTTT
TRBV15,NA,NA,TRBJ2-5,17,CATSKRSLGWSGETQYF,TGTGCCACCAGCAAGCGGAGCCTCGGGTGGAGTGGGGAGACCCAGTACTTC
TRBV5-1,NA,NA,TRBJ2-6,16,CASSLTGSSGANVLTF,TGCGCCAGCAGCTTGACAGGAAGCTCTGGGGCCAACGTCCTGACTTTC
TRBV11-2,NA,NA,TRBJ2-3,13,CASRARATDTQYF,TGTGCCAGCAGAGCGAGAGCCACAGATACGCAGTATTTT
TRBV7-6,few,NA,TRBJ2-2,14,CASSRTSFQGELFF,TGTGCCAGCAGTCGTACTTCGTTCCAGGGCGAGCTGTTTTTT
TRBV6-1,NA,NA,TRBJ2-6,15,CASLSDSSGANVLTF,TGTGCCAGCCTATCTGACAGCTCTGGGGCCAACGTCCTGACTTTC
TRBV7-2,few,NA,TRBJ2-7,14,CASSLYEATYEQYF,TGTGCCAGCAGCTTATATGAGGCTACCTACGAGCAGTACTTC
TRBV14,few,TRBD1,TRBJ2-7,14,CASSQETGTYEQYF,TGTGCCAGCAGCCAAGAGACAGGGACCTACGAGCAGTACTTC